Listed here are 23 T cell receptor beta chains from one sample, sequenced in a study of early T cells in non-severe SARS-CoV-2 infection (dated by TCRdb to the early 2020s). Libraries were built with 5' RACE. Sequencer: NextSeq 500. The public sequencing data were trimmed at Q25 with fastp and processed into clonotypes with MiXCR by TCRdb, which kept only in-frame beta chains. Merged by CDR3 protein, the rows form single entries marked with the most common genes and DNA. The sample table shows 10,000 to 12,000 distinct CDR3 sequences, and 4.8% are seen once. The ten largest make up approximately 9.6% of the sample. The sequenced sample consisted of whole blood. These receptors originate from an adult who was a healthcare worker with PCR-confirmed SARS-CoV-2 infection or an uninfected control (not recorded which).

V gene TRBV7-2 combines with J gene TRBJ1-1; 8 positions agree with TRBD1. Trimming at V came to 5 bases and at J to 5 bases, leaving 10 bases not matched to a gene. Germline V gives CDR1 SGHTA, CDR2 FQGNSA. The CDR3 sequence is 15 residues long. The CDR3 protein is CASSIQGALRTEAFF. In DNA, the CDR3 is TGTGCCAGCAGCATTCAGGGGGCGTTAAGGACTGAAGCTTTCTTT.

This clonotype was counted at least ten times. The chain's CDR3 is CSARDPLIGANVLTF. The CDR3 nucleotides read TGCAGTGCTAGAGATCCCCTAATTGGGGCCAACGTCCTGACTTTC. The gene calls are TRBV20-1 and TRBJ2-6; D is ambiguous. Germline V gene data show CDR1 as DFQATT and CDR2 as SNEGSKA (reference sequence). The CDR3 runs to 15 residues. Deletions cut 0 bases from V and 3 bases from J, with 9 bases between.

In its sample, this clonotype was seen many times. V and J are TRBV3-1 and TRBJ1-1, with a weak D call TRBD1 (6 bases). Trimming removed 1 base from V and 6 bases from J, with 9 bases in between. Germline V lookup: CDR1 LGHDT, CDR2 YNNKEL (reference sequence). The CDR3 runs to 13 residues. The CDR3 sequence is CASSQGRGAEAFF. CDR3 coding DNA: TGTGCCAGCAGCCAAGGCAGGGGCGCTGAAGCTTTCTTT.

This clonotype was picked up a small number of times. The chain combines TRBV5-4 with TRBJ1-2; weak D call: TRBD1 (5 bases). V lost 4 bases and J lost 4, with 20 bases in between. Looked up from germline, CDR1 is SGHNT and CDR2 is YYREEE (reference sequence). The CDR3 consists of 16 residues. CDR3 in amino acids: CASSPMGPGNFYGYTF. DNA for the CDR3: TGTGCCAGCAGCCCTATGGGGCCAGGGAACTTCTATGGCTACACCTTC.

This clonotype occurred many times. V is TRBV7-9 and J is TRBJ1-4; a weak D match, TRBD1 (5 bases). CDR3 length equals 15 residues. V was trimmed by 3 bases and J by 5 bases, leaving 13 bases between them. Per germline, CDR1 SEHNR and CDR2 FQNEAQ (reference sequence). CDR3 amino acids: CASSFRDGNNEKLFF. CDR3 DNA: TGTGCCAGCAGCTTTAGGGACGGAAACAATGAAAAACTGTTTTTT.

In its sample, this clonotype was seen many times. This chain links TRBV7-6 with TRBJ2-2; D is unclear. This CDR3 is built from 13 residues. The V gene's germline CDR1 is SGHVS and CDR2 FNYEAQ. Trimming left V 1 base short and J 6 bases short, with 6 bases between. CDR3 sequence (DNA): TGTGCCAGCAGCTTAGAACACCCCGGGGAGCTGTTTTTT. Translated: CASSLEHPGELFF.

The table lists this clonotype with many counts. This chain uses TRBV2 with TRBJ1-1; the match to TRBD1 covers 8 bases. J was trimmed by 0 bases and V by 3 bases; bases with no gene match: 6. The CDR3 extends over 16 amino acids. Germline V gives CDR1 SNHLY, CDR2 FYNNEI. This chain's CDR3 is CASSDVDRVVNTEAFF. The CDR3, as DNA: TGTGCCAGCAGTGACGTGGACAGGGTGGTGAACACTGAAGCTTTCTTT.

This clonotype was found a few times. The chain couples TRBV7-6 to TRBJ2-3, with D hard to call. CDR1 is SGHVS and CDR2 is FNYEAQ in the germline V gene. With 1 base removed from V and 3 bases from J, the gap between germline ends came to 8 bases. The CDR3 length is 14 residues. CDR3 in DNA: TGTGCCAGCAGCTTAGATTACGGGACAGATACGCAGTATTTT. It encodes CASSLDYGTDTQYF.

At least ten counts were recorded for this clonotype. DNA for the CDR3: TGTGCCAGCAACCCCGGTGCTTATGATGGCTACACCTTC. Translating gives CASNPGAYDGYTF. This chain connects TRBV6-2 or TRBV6-3 to TRBJ1-2; D call uncertain. Germline V CDR1 and CDR2: MNHEY, SVGEGT. The germline V and J ends were trimmed by 7 bases and 6 bases, with 15 bases remaining between them. The CDR3 contains 13 residues.

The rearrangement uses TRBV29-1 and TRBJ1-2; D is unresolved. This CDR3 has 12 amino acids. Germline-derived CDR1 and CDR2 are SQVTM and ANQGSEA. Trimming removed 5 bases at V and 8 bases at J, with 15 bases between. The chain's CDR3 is CSVYGGPLGYTF. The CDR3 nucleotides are TGCAGCGTTTACGGAGGGCCGTTGGGCTACACCTTC. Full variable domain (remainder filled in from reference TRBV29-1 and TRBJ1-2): SAVISQKPSRDICQRGTSLTIQCQVDSQVTMMFWYRQQPGQSLTLIATANQGSEATYESGFVIDKFPISRPNLTFSTLTVSNMSPEDSSIYLCSVYGGPLGYTFGSGTRLTVV.

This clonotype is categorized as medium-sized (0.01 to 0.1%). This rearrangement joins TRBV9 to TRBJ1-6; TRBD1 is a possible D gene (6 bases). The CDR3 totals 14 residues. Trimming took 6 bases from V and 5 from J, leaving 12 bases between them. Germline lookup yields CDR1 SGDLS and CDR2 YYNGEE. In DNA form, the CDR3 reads TGTGCCAGCAAGGACAGCCTGAATAATTCACCCCTCCACTTT. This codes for CASKDSLNNSPLHF.

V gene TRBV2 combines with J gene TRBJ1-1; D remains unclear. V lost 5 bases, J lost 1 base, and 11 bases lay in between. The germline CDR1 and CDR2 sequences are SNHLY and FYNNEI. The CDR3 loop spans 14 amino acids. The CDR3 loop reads CASSRSLRNTEAFF. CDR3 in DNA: TGTGCCAGCAGTAGGAGTCTGAGGAACACTGAAGCTTTCTTT.

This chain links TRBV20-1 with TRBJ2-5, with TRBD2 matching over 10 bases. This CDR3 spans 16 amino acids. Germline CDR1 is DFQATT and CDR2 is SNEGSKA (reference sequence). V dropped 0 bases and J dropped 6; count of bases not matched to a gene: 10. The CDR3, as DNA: TGCAGTGCTAGAGAGGCTAGCGGGGGTTTCCTCCAGACCCAGTACTTC. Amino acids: CSAREASGGFLQTQYF.

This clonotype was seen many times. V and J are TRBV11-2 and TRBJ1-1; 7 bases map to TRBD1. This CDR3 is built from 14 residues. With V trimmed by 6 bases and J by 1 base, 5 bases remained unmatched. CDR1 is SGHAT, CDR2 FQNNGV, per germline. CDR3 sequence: CASSGTVENTEAFF. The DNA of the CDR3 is TGTGCCAGCAGTGGGACAGTCGAGAACACTGAAGCTTTCTTT.

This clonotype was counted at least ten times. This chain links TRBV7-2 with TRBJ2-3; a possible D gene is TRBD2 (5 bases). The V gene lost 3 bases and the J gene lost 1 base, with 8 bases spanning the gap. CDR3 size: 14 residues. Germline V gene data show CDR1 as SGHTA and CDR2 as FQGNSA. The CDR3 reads CASSFGRGTDTQYF. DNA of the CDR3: TGTGCCAGCAGCTTTGGGCGGGGCACAGATACGCAGTATTTT.

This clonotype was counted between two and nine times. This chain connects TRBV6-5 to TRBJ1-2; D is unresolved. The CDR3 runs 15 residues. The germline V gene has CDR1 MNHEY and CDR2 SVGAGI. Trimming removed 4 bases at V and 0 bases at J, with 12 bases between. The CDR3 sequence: CASSLDGRANYGYTF. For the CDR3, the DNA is TGTGCCAGCAGTTTAGATGGGCGAGCTAACTATGGCTACACCTTC.

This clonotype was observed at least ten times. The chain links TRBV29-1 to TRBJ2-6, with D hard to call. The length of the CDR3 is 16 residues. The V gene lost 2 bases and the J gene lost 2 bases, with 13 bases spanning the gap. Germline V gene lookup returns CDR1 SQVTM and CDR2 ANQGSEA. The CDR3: CSVERWSRAGANVLTF. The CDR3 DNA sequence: TGCAGCGTTGAACGGTGGTCGCGAGCTGGGGCCAACGTCCTGACTTTC.

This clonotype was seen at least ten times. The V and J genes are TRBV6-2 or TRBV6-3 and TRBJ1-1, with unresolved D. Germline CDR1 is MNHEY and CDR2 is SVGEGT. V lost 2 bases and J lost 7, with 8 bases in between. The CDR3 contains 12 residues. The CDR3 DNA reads TGTGCCAGCAGTTACACCGGGTTTGAAGCTTTCTTT. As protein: CASSYTGFEAFF.

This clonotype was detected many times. Written as DNA, the CDR3 is TGCAGTGCTAGAGGGGGACAGGGATTCTACGAGCAGTACTTC. Its translation is CSARGGQGFYEQYF. The chain is built from TRBV20-1 and TRBJ2-7; 9 positions match TRBD1. The CDR3 length is 14 residues. V dropped 1 base and J dropped 3; count of bases not matched to a gene: 4. CDR1 is DFQATT and CDR2 is SNEGSKA in the germline V gene (reference sequence).

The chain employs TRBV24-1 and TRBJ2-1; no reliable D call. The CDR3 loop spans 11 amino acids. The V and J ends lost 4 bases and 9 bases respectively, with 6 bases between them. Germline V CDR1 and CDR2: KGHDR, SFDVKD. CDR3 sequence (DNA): TGTGCCACCAGTGACGCCCTTGAGCAGTTCTTC. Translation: CATSDALEQFF.

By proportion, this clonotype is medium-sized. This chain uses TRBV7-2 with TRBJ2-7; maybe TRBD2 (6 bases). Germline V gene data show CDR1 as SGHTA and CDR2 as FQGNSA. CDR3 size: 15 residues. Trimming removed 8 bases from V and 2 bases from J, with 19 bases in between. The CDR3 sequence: CASGTGGTGTYEQYF. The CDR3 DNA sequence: TGTGCCAGCGGGACCGGAGGGACGGGAACCTACGAGCAGTACTTC.

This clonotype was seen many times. This chain's CDR3 is CASSYSQGINQPQHF. Written as DNA, the CDR3 is TGTGCCAGCAGCTACTCTCAGGGTATCAATCAGCCCCAGCATTTT. The J gene is TRBJ1-5, the V gene TRBV7-2; TRBD1 might be the D (5 bases). This CDR3 has 15 amino acids. Germline lookup yields CDR1 SGHTA and CDR2 FQGNSA. Trimming removed 4 bases from V and 3 bases from J, with 13 bases in between.

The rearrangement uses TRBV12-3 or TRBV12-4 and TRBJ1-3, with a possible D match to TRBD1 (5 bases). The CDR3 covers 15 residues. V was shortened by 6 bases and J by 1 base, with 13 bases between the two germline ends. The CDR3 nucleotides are TGTGCCAGCAGCCGGGGCATTCCGTCTGGAAACACCATATATTTT. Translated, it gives CASSRGIPSGNTIYF.